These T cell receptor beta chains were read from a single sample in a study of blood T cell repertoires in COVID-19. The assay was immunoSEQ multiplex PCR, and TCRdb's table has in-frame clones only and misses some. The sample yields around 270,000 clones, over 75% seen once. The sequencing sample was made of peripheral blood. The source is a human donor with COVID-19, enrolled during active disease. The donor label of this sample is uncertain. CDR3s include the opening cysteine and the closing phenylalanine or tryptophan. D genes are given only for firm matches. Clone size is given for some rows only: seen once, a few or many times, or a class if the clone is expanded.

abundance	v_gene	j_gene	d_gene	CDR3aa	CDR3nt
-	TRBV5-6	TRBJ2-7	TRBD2	CASSPNSWTSGSYEQYF	TGTGCCAGCAGCCCAAATAGCTGGACTAGCGGTTCCTACGAGCAGTACTTC
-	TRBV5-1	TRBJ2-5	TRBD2	CASSLTLAGGGETQYF	TGCGCCAGCAGCTTGACCCTAGCGGGAGGGGGAGAGACCCAGTACTTC
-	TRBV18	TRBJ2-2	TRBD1	CASSLDAPPGGTGELFF	TGTGCCAGCTCCCTGGACGCACCGCCAGGGGGCACCGGGGAGCTGTTTTTT
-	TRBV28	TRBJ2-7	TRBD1	CASSTTGGTGFYEQYF	TGTGCCAGCAGTACCACGGGCGGGACAGGGTTCTACGAGCAGTACTTC
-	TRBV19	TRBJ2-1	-	CASSIHLEFNEQFF	TGTGCCAGTAGTATCCACTTAGAGTTCAATGAGCAGTTCTTC
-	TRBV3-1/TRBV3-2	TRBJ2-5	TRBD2	CASSQPEAGVGTQYF	TGTGCCAGCAGCCAGCCGGAGGCGGGAGTAGGGACCCAGTACTTC
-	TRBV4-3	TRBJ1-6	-	CASSQDAGALNSPLHF	TGCGCCAGCAGCCAAGATGCGGGGGCTCTTAATTCACCCCTCCACTTT
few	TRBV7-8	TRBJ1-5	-	CASSLGPLVRGPQPQHF	TGTGCCAGCAGCTTAGGGCCTCTAGTCAGGGGCCCTCAGCCCCAGCATTTT
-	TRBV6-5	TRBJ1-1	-	CASTQGIRSTEAFF	TGTGCCAGCACCCAGGGTATAAGGAGCACTGAAGCTTTCTTT
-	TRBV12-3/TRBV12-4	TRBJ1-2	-	CASTEGFYEGYTF	TGTGCCAGCACCGAGGGTTTTTATGAGGGCTACACCTTC
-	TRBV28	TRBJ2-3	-	CASSWGSDTQYF	TGTGCCAGCAGTTGGGGCTCGGATACGCAGTATTTT
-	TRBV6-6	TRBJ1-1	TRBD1	CASRDRGRPHEAFF	TGTGCCAGCAGAGACAGGGGCAGACCCCATGAAGCTTTCTTT
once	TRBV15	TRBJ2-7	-	CATSRYTDSSYEQYF	TGTGCCACCAGCAGGTACACGGACAGCTCCTACGAGCAGTACTTC
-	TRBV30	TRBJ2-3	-	CACPRRAGDTQYF	TGTGCCTGTCCAAGGCGGGCCGGAGATACGCAGTATTTT
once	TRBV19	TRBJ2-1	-	CASSTTGKAYNEQFF	TGTGCCAGTAGTACTACAGGGAAAGCCTACAATGAGCAGTTCTTC
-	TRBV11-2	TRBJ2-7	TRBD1	CASSFQTGDYEQYF	TGTGCCAGCAGCTTCCAGACAGGGGACTACGAGCAGTACTTC
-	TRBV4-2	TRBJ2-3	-	CASSQSRQSSTDTQYF	TGTGCCAGCAGCCAATCTAGACAGTCGAGCACAGATACGCAGTATTTT
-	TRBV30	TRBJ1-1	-	CAWSVWSEAREAFF	TGTGCCTGGAGTGTTTGGAGTGAGGCGCGGGAAGCTTTCTTT
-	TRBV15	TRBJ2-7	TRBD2	CATSTASGGSYEQYF	TGTGCCACCAGCACAGCCTCCGGGGGGTCCTACGAGCAGTACTTC
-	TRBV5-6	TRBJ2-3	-	CASSSLLGTDTQYF	TGTGCCAGCAGCTCCTTACTAGGCACAGATACGCAGTATTTT
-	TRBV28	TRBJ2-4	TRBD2	CASSLPGGRKNIQYF	TGTGCCAGCAGTCTCCCCGGGGGGAGAAAAAACATTCAGTACTTC
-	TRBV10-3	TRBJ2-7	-	CAISAGRGYEQYF	TGTGCCATCAGTGCTGGCAGGGGATACGAGCAGTACTTC
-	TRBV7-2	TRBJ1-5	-	CASSPPGANQPQHF	TGTGCCAGCAGCCCGCCCGGAGCGAATCAGCCCCAGCATTTT
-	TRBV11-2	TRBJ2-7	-	CASSLRTDTYEQYF	TGTGCCAGCAGCCTACGGACAGATACCTACGAGCAGTACTTC